Below, 18 T cell receptor beta chains from the same sample are listed, as sequenced in a study of blood T cell repertoires in COVID-19. TCRdb keeps only in-frame clones here, not all; method: immunoSEQ multiplex PCR. The table shows around 90,000 clones, with around 92% occurring only once. Source material: peripheral blood. These receptors were obtained from a woman aged 55-75 years with active COVID-19.

The chain employs TRBV7-9 and TRBJ1-4; perhaps TRBD1 as D (5 bases). Germline V gene lookup returns CDR1 SEHNR and CDR2 FQNEAQ (reference sequence). The CDR3 length is 12 residues. Trimming pared 6 bases from V and 7 bases from J, leaving 9 bases between. The CDR3 loop is CASRDSPEKLFF. The CDR3 DNA sequence: TGTGCCAGCAGAGACAGTCCTGAAAAACTGTTTTTT.

The gene calls are TRBV7-9 and TRBJ1-1, with 8 bases matching TRBD1. This CDR3 has 12 amino acids. Trimming took 5 bases from V and 8 from J; bases not matched to a gene: 4. Germline CDR1 SEHNR, CDR2 FQNEAQ (reference sequence). The CDR3 nucleotides are TGTGCCAGCAGCGGACAGGGCAAGGAAGCTTTCTTT. Translation: CASSGQGKEAFF.

V gene TRBV3-1 (or the pseudogene TRBV3-2) combines with J gene TRBJ1-1, with 7 bases matching TRBD1. With 0 bases clipped from V and 1 base from J, the junction kept 2 bases outside the gene matches. The CDR3 extends over 15 amino acids. Germline V gene lookup returns CDR1 LGHDT and CDR2 YNNKEL (reference sequence). The CDR3 region is CASSQEGGGNTEAFF. As DNA, the CDR3 is TGTGCCAGCAGCCAAGAAGGGGGCGGGAACACTGAAGCTTTCTTT.

The gene calls are TRBV29-1 and TRBJ2-5; 7 nucleotides match TRBD1. The CDR3 runs to 14 residues. Per the germline V gene, CDR1 is SQVTM and CDR2 is ANQGSEA. Losses at the gene ends were 3 bases for V and 1 base for J; bases not matched to a gene: 5. The CDR3 sequence: CSVEGDSLQETQYF. In nucleotides, the CDR3 is TGCAGCGTTGAGGGGGACAGCCTCCAAGAGACCCAGTACTTC.

CDR3 DNA sequence: TGTGCCAGCAGTTATTCCACAGCTAACTATGGCTACACCTTC. Translated, it gives CASSYSTANYGYTF. The chain joins TRBV6-5 to TRBJ1-2; D is undetermined. Germline V CDR1 and CDR2: MNHEY, SVGAGI. This CDR3 spans 14 amino acids. Trimming pared 3 bases from V and 0 bases from J, leaving 8 bases between.

Of note for this clone: No DNA is shown, since the ends of the CDR3 on it are uncertain; the CDR3 is the one TCRdb lists. The rearrangement links TRBV28 to TRBJ1-1; TRBD1, as called in the table, went unchecked against the DNA. The germline gives CDR1 MDHEN, CDR2 SYDVKM. The CDR3 has 13 amino acids, counting both end residues. The CDR3 is CASSFLAQGRAFF.

This chain joins TRBV3-1 (or the pseudogene TRBV3-2) and TRBJ2-7; no reliable D call. This CDR3 is 14 amino acids long. CDR1 and CDR2 (germline): LGHDT, YNNKEL (reference sequence). V lost 0 bases and J lost 4, with 10 bases in between. The chain's CDR3 is CASSQDVGVYEQYF. The CDR3 DNA is TGTGCCAGCAGCCAAGACGTAGGAGTGTACGAGCAGTACTTC.

The V gene is TRBV2, the J gene TRBJ2-3; possible D gene TRBD2, 6 bases. Trimming shortened V by 7 bases and J by 2 bases, and 10 bases separated the two germline ends. CDR3 size: 13 residues. CDR1 is SNHLY, CDR2 FYNNEI, per germline. The DNA for the CDR3 is TGTGCCAGCATGGAGCGGGTCACAGATACGCAGTATTTT. This translates into CASMERVTDTQYF. The full variable domain, in which reference TRBV2 and TRBJ2-3 provide the parts outside the CDR3, is EPEVTQTPSHQVTQMGQEVILRCVPISNHLYFYWYRQILGQKVEFLVSFYNNEISEKSEIFDDQFSVERPDGSNFTLKIRSTKLEDSAMYFCASMERVTDTQYFGPGTRLTVL.

The V gene is TRBV18, the J gene TRBJ2-1, with 9 bases matching TRBD2. Trimming at V came to 3 bases and at J to 3 bases, leaving 6 bases not matched to a gene. Germline CDR1 KGHSH, CDR2 LQKENI. This CDR3 comprises 16 residues. The CDR3 DNA sequence: TGTGCCAGCTCACCCTCTGCGGGGGGGGACTACAATGAGCAGTTCTTC. Translating gives CASSPSAGGDYNEQFF.

This chain links TRBV7-2 with TRBJ2-5; 7 bases line up with TRBD2. The CDR3 is 14 residues long. The V segment lost 6 bases and the J segment 4 bases; nucleotides outside the gene matches: 8. Germline V gene sequence: CDR1 SGHTA, CDR2 FQGNSA. CDR3 coding DNA: TGTGCCAGCAGGGGGCGGACTAGTAGAGAGACCCAGTACTTC. This encodes CASRGRTSRETQYF.

The chain uses TRBV28 and TRBJ1-1; 10 nucleotides match TRBD1. CDR3 length: 14 amino acids. Trimming removed 7 bases from V and 5 bases from J; junction bases left unmatched: 7. Germline CDR1 is MDHEN and CDR2 is SYDVKM. The CDR3 coding sequence is TGTGCCAGCACCCGCGGGACAGGGGTGACTGAAGCTTTCTTT. It is translated as CASTRGTGVTEAFF.

The J gene is TRBJ2-7, the V gene TRBV10-2; TRBD2 matches 8 bases. Germline CDR1 is WSHSY and CDR2 is SAAADI. This CDR3 contains 12 residues. J gave up 3 bases and V 10 bases, and 5 bases lay outside the gene matches. The CDR3 coding sequence is TGCGCCACCTCGGGGGGGAGCTACGAGCAGTACTTC. Translation: CATSGGSYEQYF.

The CDR3 bases are TGTGCCAGCAGGACGGGACAGGGGGGGACCGGGGAGCTGTTTTTT. Encoded protein: CASRTGQGGTGELFF. The chain links TRBV28 to TRBJ2-2; 11 bases fit TRBD1. The V segment lost 6 bases and the J segment 5 bases; nucleotides outside the gene matches: 5. CDR3 length: 15 amino acids. From germline, CDR1 is MDHEN and CDR2 SYDVKM.

The chain has TRBV29-1 and TRBJ1-3, with a weak D call TRBD1 (5 bases). V lost 7 bases, J lost 0 bases, and 13 bases lay in between. The length of the CDR3 is 14 residues. Looked up from germline, CDR1 is SQVTM and CDR2 is ANQGSEA. The CDR3 DNA reads TGCAGCGCGGGGAGTGGGGCCTCTGGAAACACCATATATTTT. Translating gives CSAGSGASGNTIYF.

The rearrangement uses TRBV5-4 and TRBJ1-4, with 9 positions matching TRBD1. CDR1 and CDR2 from the germline V gene are SGHNT and YYREEE (reference sequence). The CDR3 loop spans 15 amino acids. With V trimmed by 1 base and J by 8 bases, 6 bases remained unmatched. The CDR3 spells CASSLSGDRAEKLFF. Written as DNA, the CDR3 is TGTGCCAGCAGCTTGAGTGGGGACAGGGCGGAAAAACTGTTTTTT.

The rearrangement joins TRBV6-1 to TRBJ2-5; possible D gene TRBD1, 6 bases. The V gene's germline CDR1 is MNHNS and CDR2 SASEGT. CDR3 length equals 16 residues. V lost 1 base to trimming and J lost 5 bases, with 17 bases between them. The CDR3: CASSEGGLPWRETQYF. The CDR3 DNA follows: TGTGCCAGCAGTGAAGGGGGGCTACCTTGGAGGGAGACCCAGTACTTC.

This clone was counted only a few times. The rearrangement uses TRBV12-3 or TRBV12-4 and TRBJ1-4; tentatively, D is TRBD1 (5 bases). The CDR3 totals 13 residues. Trimming took 3 bases from V and 10 from J, leaving 12 bases between them. The CDR3 DNA follows: TGTGCCAGCAGTTTCCAGGGTTCTGTAAAACTGTTTTTT. It encodes CASSFQGSVKLFF.

The gene calls are TRBV5-1 and TRBJ1-4; 8 bases are a match to TRBD1. CDR1 and CDR2 from the germline V gene are SGHRS and YFSETQ. CDR3 length: 15 residues. V shed 4 bases and J 3 bases; nucleotides not matched to a gene: 5. The CDR3 loop is CASSAQGAPNEKLFF. Written as DNA, the CDR3 is TGCGCCAGCAGCGCGCAGGGGGCACCTAATGAAAAACTGTTTTTT.